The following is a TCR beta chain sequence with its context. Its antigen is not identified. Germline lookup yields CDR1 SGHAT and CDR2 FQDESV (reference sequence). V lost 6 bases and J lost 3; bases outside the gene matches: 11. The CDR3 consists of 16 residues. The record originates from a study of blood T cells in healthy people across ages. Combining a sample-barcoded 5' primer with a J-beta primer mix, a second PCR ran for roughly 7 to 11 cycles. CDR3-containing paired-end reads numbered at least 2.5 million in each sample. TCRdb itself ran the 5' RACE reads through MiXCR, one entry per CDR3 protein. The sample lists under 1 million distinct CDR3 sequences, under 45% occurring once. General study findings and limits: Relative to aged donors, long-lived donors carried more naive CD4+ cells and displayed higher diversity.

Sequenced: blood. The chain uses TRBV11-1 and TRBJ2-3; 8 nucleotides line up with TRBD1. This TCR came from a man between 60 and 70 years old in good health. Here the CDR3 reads CASSKGHGQGTDTQYF. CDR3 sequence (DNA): TGTGCCAGCAGTAAAGGCCACGGACAGGGAACAGATACGCAGTATTTT.